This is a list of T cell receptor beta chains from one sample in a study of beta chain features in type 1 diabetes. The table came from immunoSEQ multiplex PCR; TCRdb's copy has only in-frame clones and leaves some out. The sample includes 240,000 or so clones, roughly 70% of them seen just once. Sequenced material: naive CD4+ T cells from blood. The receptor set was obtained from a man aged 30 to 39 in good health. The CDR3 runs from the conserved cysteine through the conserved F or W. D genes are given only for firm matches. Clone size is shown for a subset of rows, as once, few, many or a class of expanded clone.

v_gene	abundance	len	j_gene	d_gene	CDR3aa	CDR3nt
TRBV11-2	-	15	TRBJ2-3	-	CASSLAGELTDTQYF	TGTGCCAGCAGCTTAGCCGGGGAGTTGACAGATACGCAGTATTTT
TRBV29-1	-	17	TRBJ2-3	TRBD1	CSVEDHAAGGGTDTQYF	TGCAGCGTTGAAGATCACGCGGCAGGGGGAGGCACAGATACGCAGTATTTT
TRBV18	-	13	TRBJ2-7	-	CASSPPDNYEQYF	TGTGCCAGCTCACCACCGGACAACTACGAGCAGTACTTC
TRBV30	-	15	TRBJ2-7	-	CAWSRKDLPSYEQYF	TGTGCCTGGAGTAGGAAGGACCTACCTTCCTACGAGCAGTACTTC
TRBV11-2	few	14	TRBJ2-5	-	CASSLGTFGETQYF	TGTGCCAGCAGCTTGGGGACGTTCGGAGAGACCCAGTACTTC
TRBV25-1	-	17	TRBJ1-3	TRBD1	CASSVSGTGNFGNTIYF	TGTGCCAGCAGTGTGTCCGGGACAGGGAATTTTGGAAACACCATATATTTT
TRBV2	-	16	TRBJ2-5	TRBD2	CASTLMGLSYQETQYF	TGTGCCAGCACTCTTATGGGACTATCGTACCAAGAGACCCAGTACTTC
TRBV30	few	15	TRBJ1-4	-	CAWSFVLTTNEKLFF	TGTGCCTGGAGCTTCGTCTTAACAACTAATGAAAAACTGTTTTTT
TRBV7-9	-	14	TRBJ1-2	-	CASSSSKENYGYTF	TGTGCCAGCAGCTCCTCCAAAGAGAATTATGGCTACACCTTC
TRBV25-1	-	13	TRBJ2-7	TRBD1	CASSSTGGYEQYF	TGTGCCAGCAGCTCGACAGGGGGCTACGAGCAGTACTTC
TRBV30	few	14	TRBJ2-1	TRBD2	CAWSTGGSYNEQFF	TGTGCCTGGAGTACGGGCGGGAGCTACAATGAGCAGTTCTTC
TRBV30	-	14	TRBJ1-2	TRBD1	CAWRETGGRYGYTF	TGTGCCTGGAGGGAGACAGGGGGACGGTATGGCTACACCTTC
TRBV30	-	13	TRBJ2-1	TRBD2	CAWSTPSGGEQFF	TGTGCCTGGAGTACCCCTAGCGGGGGTGAGCAGTTCTTC
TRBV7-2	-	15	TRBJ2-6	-	CASSPVGSGANVLTF	TGTGCCAGCAGCCCGGTGGGCTCTGGGGCCAACGTCCTGACTTTC
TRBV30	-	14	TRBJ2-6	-	CAQPQGSGANVLTF	TGTGCCCAACCCCAGGGATCTGGGGCCAACGTCCTGACTTTC
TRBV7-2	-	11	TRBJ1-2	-	CASSLKDGYTF	TGTGCCAGCAGCTTAAAGGACGGCTACACCTTC
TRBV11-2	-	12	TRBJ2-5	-	CASSEGGGGQYF	TGTGCCAGCAGCGAAGGTGGGGGTGGCCAGTACTTC
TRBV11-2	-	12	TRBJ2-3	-	CASSRLEGGQYF	TGTGCCAGCAGCCGACTAGAAGGCGGGCAGTATTTT
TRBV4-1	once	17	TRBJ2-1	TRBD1	CASSPTSTGVSYNEQFF	TGCGCCAGCAGCCCTACATCGACAGGGGTCTCCTACAATGAGCAGTTCTTC
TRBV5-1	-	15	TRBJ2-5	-	CASSLGGQPQETQYF	TGCGCCAGCAGCTTGGGCGGGCAGCCCCAAGAGACCCAGTACTTC
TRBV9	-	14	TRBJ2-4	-	CASSEGGAKNIQYF	TGTGCCAGCAGCGAGGGGGGAGCCAAAAACATTCAGTACTTC
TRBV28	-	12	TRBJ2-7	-	CASSPIRYEQYF	TGTGCCAGCAGTCCCATCCGCTACGAGCAGTACTTC
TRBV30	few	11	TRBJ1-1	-	CACDRSTEAFF	TGTGCCTGTGACAGAAGCACTGAAGCTTTCTTT
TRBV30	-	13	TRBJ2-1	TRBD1	CAWSRGQRHEQFF	TGTGCCTGGAGCCGGGGACAGCGCCATGAGCAGTTCTTC
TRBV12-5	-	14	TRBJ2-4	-	CASGLGGRENIQYF	TGTGCTAGTGGTTTAGGTGGCCGGGAGAACATTCAGTACTTC